This section outlines one TCR beta chain sequence together with its context. These data belong to a study of blood T cells in healthy people across ages. Healthy Caucasian individuals from Russia aged about 6 to 95 were enrolled as donors. This CDR3 spans 17 amino acids. V lost 4 bases to trimming and J lost 2 bases; unmatched junction nucleotides: 8. Per the germline V gene, CDR1 is MNHEY and CDR2 is SVGAGI. Next came a second PCR, run for about 7 to 12 cycles, which used a sample-barcoded 5' primer along with a J-beta primer mix. One entry per CDR3 protein results from TCRdb running MiXCR on the 5' RACE reads. The sample shows roughly 800,000 distinct CDR3 sequences, more than 45% of them seen only once.

This chain connects TRBV6-5 to TRBJ2-7; 13 positions match TRBD2. Sequenced input: blood. The receptor's source is a man between 25 and 39 years old in good health. The CDR3 DNA reads as TGTGCCAGCAGTTCCAGACTAGCGGGGGGACGGGCCTACGAGCAGTACTTC. This encodes CASSSRLAGGRAYEQYF.